The 10 T cell receptor beta chains listed next were all sequenced from one sample in a study of molecular identifiers for immune sequencing clone quantification. TCRdb redid the calling of the PCR reads with MiXCR, one entry per CDR3 protein. The table includes around 40,000 distinct CDR3 sequences, roughly 19% detected once. Sequenced material: naive CD8+ T cells from blood, with Jurkat cell RNA spiked in. Subset described: FACS-sorted CD8+CD4-CCR7+CD45RA+ naive T cells. Every receptor here comes from a human donor in good health. Some libraries in this study had Jurkat cell RNA spiked in.

This clonotype was counted many times. The V and J genes are TRBV19 and TRBJ2-7; 8 bases fit TRBD2. CDR3 size: 15 residues. The ends lost 3 bases at V and 2 bases at J; junction bases unmatched: 6. Germline values: CDR1 LNHDA, CDR2 SQIVND (reference sequence). CDR3 coding DNA: TGTGCCAGTAGTATTGGCCAGCGGGGGACCTACGAGCAGTACTTC. This sequence encodes CASSIGQRGTYEQYF.

The chain couples TRBV6-2 or TRBV6-3 to TRBJ2-1; D may match TRBD1 or TRBD2 (5 bases each). V was shortened by 2 bases and J by 2 bases, with 10 bases between the two germline ends. From germline, CDR1 is MNHEY and CDR2 SVGEGT. The CDR3 is 15 residues long. DNA for the CDR3: TGTGCCAGCAGTTACATTCCGGGACCCTACAATGAGCAGTTCTTC. As protein: CASSYIPGPYNEQFF.

J is TRBJ1-5 and V is TRBV6-6, with TRBD1 matching over 8 bases. The CDR3 loop spans 17 amino acids. The germline V gene has CDR1 MNHNY and CDR2 SVGAGI (reference sequence). J gave up 0 bases and V 7 bases, and 11 bases lay outside the gene matches. CDR3 sequence reads: CASTSDRDAYSNQPQHF. DNA of the CDR3: TGTGCCAGCACCTCGGACAGGGACGCTTATAGCAATCAGCCCCAGCATTTT.

This clonotype was seen ten or more times. V and J are TRBV9 and TRBJ1-1; 8 nucleotides agree with TRBD1. Germline V gene sequence: CDR1 SGDLS, CDR2 YYNGEE. Trimming removed 4 bases from V and 7 bases from J; junction bases left unmatched: 9. The length of the CDR3 is 14 residues. CDR3 nucleotides: TGTGCCAGCAGCCCCAAGGACAGGGAATTTGAAGCTTTCTTT. Residues: CASSPKDREFEAFF. Full variable domain (rest looked up from reference TRBV9 and TRBJ1-1): DSGVTQTPKHLITATGQRVTLRCSPRSGDLSVYWYQQSLDQGLQFLIQYYNGEERAKGNILERFSAQQFPDLHSELNLSSLELGDSALYFCASSPKDREFEAFFGQGTRLTVV.

This clonotype was recorded at least ten times. Relative to the germline gene, one junction end is altered; a read error may explain this. The V and J genes are TRBV6-5 and TRBJ2-6, with TRBD1 matching over 11 bases. This CDR3 has 15 residues. Looked up from germline, CDR1 is MNHEY and CDR2 is SVGAGI. The CDR3 sequence is CASNPLGTGGNVLTF. The DNA of the CDR3 is TGTGCCAGCAACCCCCTAGGGACAGGGGGCAACGTCCTGACTTTC.

The V and J genes are TRBV7-2 and TRBJ2-5; D is perhaps TRBD1 or TRBD2 (5 bases each). The germline V and J ends were trimmed by 5 bases and 1 base, with 14 bases remaining between them. The V gene's germline CDR1 is SGHTA and CDR2 FQGNSA. The CDR3 length is 15 residues. CDR3 DNA: TGTGCCAGCAGCCTCCCGGCAGGGACCCAAGAGACCCAGTACTTC. Translating gives CASSLPAGTQETQYF.

This clonotype was counted ten times or more. V usage is TRBV4-1 and J usage is TRBJ1-1, with D perhaps TRBD1 (6 bases). The germline V and J ends were trimmed by 0 bases and 4 bases, with 12 bases remaining between them. Germline V gives CDR1 MGHRA, CDR2 YSYEKL. The CDR3 has 15 residues. The CDR3: CASSQDVQGSTEAFF. The DNA of the CDR3 is TGCGCCAGCAGCCAAGATGTCCAGGGGAGCACTGAAGCTTTCTTT.

The V call is TRBV5-6, the J call TRBJ2-7; D perhaps matches TRBD2 (6 bases). CDR3 length: 13 amino acids. CDR1 SGHDT and CDR2 YYEEEE come from the germline V gene. V gave up 3 bases and J gave up 6 bases, with 13 bases separating them. Here the CDR3 DNA reads TGTGCCAGCAGCTCGCTTGGGGGAGGCGAGCAGTACTTC. The encoded protein is CASSSLGGGEQYF.

This clonotype came up many times. V and J are TRBV19 and TRBJ1-1; TRBD1 might be the D (6 bases). The CDR3 is made up of 12 amino acids. V was trimmed by 7 bases and J by 5 bases, leaving 11 bases between them. Germline-derived CDR1 and CDR2 are LNHDA and SQIVND (reference sequence). Here the CDR3 reads CASKVGATEAFF. The CDR3 DNA reads TGTGCCAGTAAAGTGGGGGCAACTGAAGCTTTCTTT.

This clonotype was observed once. This may be a read error, as it is one base from a much larger clone. CDR3: CASGLLGGEQFF. The CDR3 DNA is TGCGCCAGCGGCTTGCTGGGGGGTGAGCAGTTCTTC. This chain uses TRBV5-1 with TRBJ2-1, with D tentatively TRBD2 (6 bases). The germline gives CDR1 SGHRS, CDR2 YFSETQ. The CDR3 covers 12 residues. Looking up the rest from reference TRBV5-1 and TRBJ2-1 gives the full variable domain: KAGVTQTPRYLIKTRGQQVTLSCSPISGHRSVSWYQQTPGQGLQFLFEYFSETQRNKGNFPGRFSGRQFSNSRSEMNVSTLELGDSALYLCASGLLGGEQFFGPGTRLTVL.